This note documents a single T cell receptor beta chain sequence. The sample originates from a study of blood T cell repertoires in COVID-19. Study at large: PBMCs, B-cell-depleted T cells, or T cells were the source of the cDNA or gDNA that made up the material.

Sequencing used immunoSEQ multiplex PCR; TCRdb keeps in-frame clones, though not all of them. The repertoire holds 180,000 or so clones, with 80% to 90% as singletons. The specimen was peripheral blood. This TCR derives from an elderly woman with COVID-19, enrolled during active disease.

The CDR3 region has the DNA TGTGCCAGCAGTCCACAGGGGGGTGGCGAGCAGTACTTC. It encodes CASSPQGGGEQYF. The chain couples TRBV6-5 to TRBJ2-7; 8 bases match TRBD1. V shed 5 bases, J shed 6 bases, and the junction held 6 bases outside the gene matches. CDR1 and CDR2 from the germline V gene are MNHEY and SVGAGI. The length of the CDR3 is 13 residues.